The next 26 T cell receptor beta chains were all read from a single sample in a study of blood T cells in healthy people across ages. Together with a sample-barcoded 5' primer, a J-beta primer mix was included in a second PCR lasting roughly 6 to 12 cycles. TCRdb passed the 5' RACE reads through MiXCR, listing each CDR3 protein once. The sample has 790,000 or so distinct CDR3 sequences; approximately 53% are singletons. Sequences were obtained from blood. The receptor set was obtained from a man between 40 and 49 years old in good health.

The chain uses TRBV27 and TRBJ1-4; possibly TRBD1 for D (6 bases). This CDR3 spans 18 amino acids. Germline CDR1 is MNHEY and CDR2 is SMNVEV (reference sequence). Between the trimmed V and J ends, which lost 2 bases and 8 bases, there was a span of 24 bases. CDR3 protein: CASSLLFTAGVPPEKLFF. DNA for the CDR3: TGTGCCAGCAGTTTACTATTTACGGCAGGGGTACCCCCGGAAAAACTGTTTTTT.

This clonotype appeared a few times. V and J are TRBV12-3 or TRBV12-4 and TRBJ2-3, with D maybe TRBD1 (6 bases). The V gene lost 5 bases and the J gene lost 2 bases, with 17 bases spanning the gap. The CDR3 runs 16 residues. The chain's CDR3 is CASSTEGHNDTDTQYF. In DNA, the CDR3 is TGTGCCAGCAGTACTGAGGGACACAACGACACAGATACGCAGTATTTT.

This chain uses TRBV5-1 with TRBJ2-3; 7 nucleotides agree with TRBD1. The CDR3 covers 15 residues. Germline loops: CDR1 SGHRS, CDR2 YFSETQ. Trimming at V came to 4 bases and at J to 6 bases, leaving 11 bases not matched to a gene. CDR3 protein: CASSEGTATPDTQYF. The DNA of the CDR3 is TGCGCCAGCAGCGAAGGGACAGCTACTCCGGATACGCAGTATTTT.

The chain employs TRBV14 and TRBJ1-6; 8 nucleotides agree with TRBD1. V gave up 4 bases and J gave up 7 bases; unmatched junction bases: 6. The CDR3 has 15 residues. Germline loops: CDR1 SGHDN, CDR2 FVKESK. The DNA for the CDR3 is TGTGCCAGCAGCCGATTCGGACAGGGAAATTCACCCCTCCACTTT. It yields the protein CASSRFGQGNSPLHF.

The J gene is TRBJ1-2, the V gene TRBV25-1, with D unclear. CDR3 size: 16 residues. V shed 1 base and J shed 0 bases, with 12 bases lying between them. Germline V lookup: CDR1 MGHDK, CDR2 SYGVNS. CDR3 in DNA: TGTGCCAGCAGTGAATTGGGCAGTGGGCCTAACTATGGCTACACCTTC. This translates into CASSELGSGPNYGYTF.

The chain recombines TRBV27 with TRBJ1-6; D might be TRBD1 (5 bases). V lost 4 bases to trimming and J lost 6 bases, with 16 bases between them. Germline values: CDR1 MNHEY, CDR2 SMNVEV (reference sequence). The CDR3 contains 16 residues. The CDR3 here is CASSSEVGTSNSPLHF. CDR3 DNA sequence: TGTGCCAGCAGTTCAGAAGTAGGGACGTCTAATTCACCCCTCCACTTT.

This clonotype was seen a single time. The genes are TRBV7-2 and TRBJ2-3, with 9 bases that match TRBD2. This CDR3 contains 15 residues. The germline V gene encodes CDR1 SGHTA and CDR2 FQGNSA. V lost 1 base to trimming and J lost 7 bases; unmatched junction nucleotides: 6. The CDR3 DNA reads TGTGCCAGCAGCTTAGAAAGCGGGGGGACTAATACGCAGTATTTT. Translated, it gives CASSLESGGTNTQYF.

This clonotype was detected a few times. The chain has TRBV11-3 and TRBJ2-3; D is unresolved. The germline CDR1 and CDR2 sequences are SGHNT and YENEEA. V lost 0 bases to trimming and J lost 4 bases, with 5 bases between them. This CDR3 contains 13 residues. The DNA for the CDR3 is TGTGCCAGCAGCTTAGACGGTCCAGATACGCAGTATTTT. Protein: CASSLDGPDTQYF.

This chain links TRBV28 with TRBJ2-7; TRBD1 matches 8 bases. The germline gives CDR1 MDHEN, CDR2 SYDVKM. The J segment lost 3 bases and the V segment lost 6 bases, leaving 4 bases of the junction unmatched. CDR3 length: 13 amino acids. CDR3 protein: CASSRTGYYEQYF. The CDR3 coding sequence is TGTGCCAGCAGCCGGACAGGGTACTACGAGCAGTACTTC.

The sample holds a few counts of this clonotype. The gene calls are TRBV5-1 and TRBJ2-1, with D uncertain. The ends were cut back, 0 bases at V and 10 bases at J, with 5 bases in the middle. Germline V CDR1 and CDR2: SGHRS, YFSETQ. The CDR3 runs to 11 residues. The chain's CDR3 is CASSLEVEQFF. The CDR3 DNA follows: TGCGCCAGCAGCTTGGAGGTAGAGCAGTTCTTC. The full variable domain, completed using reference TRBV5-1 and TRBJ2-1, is KAGVTQTPRYLIKTRGQQVTLSCSPISGHRSVSWYQQTPGQGLQFLFEYFSETQRNKGNFPGRFSGRQFSNSRSEMNVSTLELGDSALYLCASSLEVEQFFGPGTRLTVL.

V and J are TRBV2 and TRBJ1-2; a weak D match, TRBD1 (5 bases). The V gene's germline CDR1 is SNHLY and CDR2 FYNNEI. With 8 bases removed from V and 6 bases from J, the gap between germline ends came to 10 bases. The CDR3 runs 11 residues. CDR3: CASQGTDGYTF. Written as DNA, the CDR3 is TGTGCCAGCCAAGGGACGGATGGCTACACCTTC.

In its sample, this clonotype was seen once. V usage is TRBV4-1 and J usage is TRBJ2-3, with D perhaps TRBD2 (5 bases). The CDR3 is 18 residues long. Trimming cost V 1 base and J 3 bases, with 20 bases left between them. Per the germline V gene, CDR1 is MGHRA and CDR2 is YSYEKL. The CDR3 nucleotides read TGCGCCAGCAGCCAAGTCGGAGAGGTGGGCGGGCGGACAGATACGCAGTATTTT. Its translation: CASSQVGEVGGRTDTQYF.

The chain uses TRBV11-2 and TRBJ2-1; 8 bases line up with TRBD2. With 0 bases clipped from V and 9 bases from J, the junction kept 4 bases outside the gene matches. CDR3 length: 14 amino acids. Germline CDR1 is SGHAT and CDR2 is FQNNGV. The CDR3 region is CASSLEAGVGEQFF. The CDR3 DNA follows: TGTGCCAGCAGCTTAGAAGCGGGGGTAGGTGAGCAGTTCTTC.

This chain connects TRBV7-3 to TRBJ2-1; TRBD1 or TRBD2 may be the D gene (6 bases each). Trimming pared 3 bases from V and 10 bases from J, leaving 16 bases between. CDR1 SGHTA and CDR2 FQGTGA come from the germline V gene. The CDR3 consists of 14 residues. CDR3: CASSFGWGAGEQFF. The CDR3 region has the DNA TGTGCCAGCAGCTTCGGGTGGGGGGCTGGGGAGCAGTTCTTC. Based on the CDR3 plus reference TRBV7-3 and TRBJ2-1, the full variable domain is GAGVSQTPSNKVTEKGKYVELRCDPISGHTALYWYRQSLGQGPEFLIYFQGTGAADDSGLPNDRFFAVRPEGSVSTLKIQRTERGDSAVYLCASSFGWGAGEQFFGPGTRLTVL.

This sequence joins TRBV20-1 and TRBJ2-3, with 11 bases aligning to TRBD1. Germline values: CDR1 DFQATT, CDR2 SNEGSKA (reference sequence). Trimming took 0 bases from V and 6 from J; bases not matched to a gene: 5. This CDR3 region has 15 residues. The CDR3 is CSARDLRDRGDTQYF. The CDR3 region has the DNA TGCAGTGCTAGAGATCTCCGGGACAGGGGGGATACGCAGTATTTT.

CDR3 DNA sequence: TGTGCCAGCAGCTTAAGACAGGGAAGGACGGGGGGCTACACCTTC. Translated, it gives CASSLRQGRTGGYTF. V is TRBV7-9 and J is TRBJ1-2, with 7 bases fitting TRBD1. The germline V gene has CDR1 SEHNR and CDR2 FQNEAQ (reference sequence). Germline trimming cut 2 bases from V and 8 bases from J; bases unmatched to any gene: 11. This CDR3 spans 15 amino acids.

The CDR3 DNA is TGCGCCAGCAGCCAAGTCAGGGGCTCTGGGGCCAACGTCCTGACTTTC. This sequence encodes CASSQVRGSGANVLTF. This chain links TRBV4-1 with TRBJ2-6; D might be TRBD1 (6 bases). CDR1 is MGHRA and CDR2 is YSYEKL in the germline V gene. V lost 1 base and J lost 0, with 7 bases in between. The CDR3 is 16 residues long.

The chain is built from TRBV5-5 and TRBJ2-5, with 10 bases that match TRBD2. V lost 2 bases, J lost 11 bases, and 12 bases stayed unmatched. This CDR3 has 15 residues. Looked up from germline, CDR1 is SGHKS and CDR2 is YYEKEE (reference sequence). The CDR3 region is CASSLRLAGANEQYF. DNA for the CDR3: TGTGCCAGCAGCTTACGGCTAGCGGGGGCCAATGAGCAGTACTTC.

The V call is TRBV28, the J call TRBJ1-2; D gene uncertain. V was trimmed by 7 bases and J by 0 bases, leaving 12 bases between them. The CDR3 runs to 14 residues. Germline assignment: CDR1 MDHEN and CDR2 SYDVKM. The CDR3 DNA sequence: TGTGCCAGCAAACGGGCCTACTCTAACTATGGCTACACCTTC. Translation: CASKRAYSNYGYTF.

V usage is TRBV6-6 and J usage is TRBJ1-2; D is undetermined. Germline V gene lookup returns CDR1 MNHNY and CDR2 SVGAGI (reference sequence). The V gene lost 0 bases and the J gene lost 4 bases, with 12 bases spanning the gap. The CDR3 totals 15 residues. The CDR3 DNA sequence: TGTGCCAGCAGTTACTCGGGAACGGCCTCCTATGGCTACACCTTC. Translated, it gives CASSYSGTASYGYTF.

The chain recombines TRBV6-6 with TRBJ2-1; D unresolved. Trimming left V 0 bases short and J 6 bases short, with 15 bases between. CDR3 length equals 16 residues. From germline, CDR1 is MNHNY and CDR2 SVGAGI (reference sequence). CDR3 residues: CASSYSNLKALNEQFF. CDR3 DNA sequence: TGTGCCAGCAGTTACTCGAATTTAAAAGCCCTCAATGAGCAGTTCTTC.

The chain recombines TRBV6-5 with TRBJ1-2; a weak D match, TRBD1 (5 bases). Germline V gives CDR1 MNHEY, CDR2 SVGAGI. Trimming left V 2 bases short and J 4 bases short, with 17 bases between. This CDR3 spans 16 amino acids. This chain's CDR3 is CASSYRRFGGTYGYTF. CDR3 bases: TGTGCCAGCAGTTACCGGCGTTTTGGGGGTACCTATGGCTACACCTTC.

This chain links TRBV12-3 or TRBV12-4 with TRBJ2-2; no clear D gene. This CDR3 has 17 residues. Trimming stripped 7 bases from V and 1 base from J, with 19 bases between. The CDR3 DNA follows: TGTGCCAGCAAGGAGTTGGAATGGCATGTGAACACCGGGGAGCTGTTTTTT. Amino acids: CASKELEWHVNTGELFF.

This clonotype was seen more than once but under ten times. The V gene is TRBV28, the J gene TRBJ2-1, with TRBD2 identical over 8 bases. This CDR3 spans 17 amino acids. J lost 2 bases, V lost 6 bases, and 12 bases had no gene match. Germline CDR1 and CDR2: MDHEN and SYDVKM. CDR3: CASSYLGGEGPYNEQFF. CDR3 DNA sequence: TGTGCCAGCAGCTATCTCGGGGGGGAGGGCCCCTACAATGAGCAGTTCTTC.

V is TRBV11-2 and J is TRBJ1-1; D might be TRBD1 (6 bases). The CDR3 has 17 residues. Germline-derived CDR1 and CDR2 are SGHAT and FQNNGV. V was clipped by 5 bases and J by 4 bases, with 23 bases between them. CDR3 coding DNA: TGTGCCAGCAGCGCTCTTGTGGGGGCTATGATGAGCACTGAAGCTTTCTTT. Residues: CASSALVGAMMSTEAFF.

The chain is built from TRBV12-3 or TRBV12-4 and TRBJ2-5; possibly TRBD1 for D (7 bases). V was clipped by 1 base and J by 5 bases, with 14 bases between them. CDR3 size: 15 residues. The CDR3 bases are TGTGCCAGCAGTTTAGTAGGAGGGGGCCGGGAGACCCAGTACTTC. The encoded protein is CASSLVGGGRETQYF.